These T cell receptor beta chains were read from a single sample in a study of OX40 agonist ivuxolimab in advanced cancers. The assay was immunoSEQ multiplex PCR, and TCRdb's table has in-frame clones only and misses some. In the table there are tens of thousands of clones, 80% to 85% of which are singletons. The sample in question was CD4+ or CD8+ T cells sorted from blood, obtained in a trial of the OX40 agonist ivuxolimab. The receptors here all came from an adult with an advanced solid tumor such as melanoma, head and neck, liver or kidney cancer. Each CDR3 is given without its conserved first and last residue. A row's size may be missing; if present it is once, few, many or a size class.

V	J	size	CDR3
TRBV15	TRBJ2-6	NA	ATSRDASRAGANVLT
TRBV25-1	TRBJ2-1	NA	ASSVSVDSLMSNEQF
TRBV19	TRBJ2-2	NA	ATRQIAGELF
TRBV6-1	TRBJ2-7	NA	ASSHLTDYEQY
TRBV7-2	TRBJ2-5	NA	ASSRPRGQETQY
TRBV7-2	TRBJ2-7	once	ASSDYRQRSYEQY
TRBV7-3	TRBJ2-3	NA	ASSRLAQSPTDTQY
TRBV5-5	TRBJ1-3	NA	ASSRNLIQTGAGNTIY
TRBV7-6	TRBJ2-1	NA	ASQSGTGFFEQF
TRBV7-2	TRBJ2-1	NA	ASSLSPPDEQF
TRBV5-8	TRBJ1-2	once	ASSLAAWREGGYT
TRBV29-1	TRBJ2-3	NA	SVRPGQTTDTQY
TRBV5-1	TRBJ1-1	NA	ASSLVGGMNTEAF
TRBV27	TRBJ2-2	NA	ASSLFSKTVSPGELF
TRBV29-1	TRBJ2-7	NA	SVGGGQVNYEQY
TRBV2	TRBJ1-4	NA	ASNRESEKLF
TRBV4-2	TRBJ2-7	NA	ASSRYLTGNPPLYEQY
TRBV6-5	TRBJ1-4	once	ASRRTPTNEKLF
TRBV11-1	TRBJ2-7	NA	ASSLDRWDYEQY
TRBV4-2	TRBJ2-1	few	ASSQRGTSGGHEQF
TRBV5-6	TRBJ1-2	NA	ASSTRTGGYT
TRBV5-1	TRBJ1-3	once	ASSLRADRPSGNTIY
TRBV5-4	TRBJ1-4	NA	ASSPHGTGDEKLF
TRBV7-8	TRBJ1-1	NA	ASSFPPGGANTEAF
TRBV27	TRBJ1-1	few	ASSLRGQGWTEAF
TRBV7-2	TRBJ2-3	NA	ASSPGGGAADTQY
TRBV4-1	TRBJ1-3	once	ASSQDRGGVRTLSGNTIY
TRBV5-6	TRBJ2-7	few	ASSLGGYEQY
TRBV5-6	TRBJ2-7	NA	ASSLYGYEQY
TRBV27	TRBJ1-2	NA	ASSPNRASSYGYT
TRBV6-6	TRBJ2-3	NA	ASSYSLAGATDTQY
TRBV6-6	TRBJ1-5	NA	ASRSGRLSNQPQH
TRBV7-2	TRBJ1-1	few	ASRPNKGGSTEAF
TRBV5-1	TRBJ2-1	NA	ASSLAWVNTGGSYNEQF
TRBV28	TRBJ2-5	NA	ASSLPASWNTETQY
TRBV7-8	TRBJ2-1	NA	ASSLLGGVWDNEQF
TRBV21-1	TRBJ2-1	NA	AIQAGTAHNEQF
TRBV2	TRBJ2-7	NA	ASTDRGYEQY
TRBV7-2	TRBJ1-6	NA	ASRGAQEPLH
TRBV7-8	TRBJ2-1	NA	ASSIRWTEAYNEQF
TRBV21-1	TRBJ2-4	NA	ASSKGGPKNIQY
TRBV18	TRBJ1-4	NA	ASSPRPGSGATNEKLF
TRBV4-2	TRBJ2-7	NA	ASSQDLRAYEQY
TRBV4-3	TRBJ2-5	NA	ASSQEHGLQSQY
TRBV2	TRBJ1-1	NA	ASERRYEAF